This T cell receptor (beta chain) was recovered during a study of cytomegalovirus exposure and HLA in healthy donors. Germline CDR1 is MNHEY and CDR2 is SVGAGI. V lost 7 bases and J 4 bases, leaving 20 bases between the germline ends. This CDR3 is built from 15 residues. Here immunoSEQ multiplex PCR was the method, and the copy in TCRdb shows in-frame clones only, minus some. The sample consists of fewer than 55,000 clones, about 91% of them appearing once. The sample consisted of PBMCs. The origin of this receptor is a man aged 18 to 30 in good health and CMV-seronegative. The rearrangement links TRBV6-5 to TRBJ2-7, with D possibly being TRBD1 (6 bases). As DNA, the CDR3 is TGTGCCAGCACACGATCCTGGACAGACGATTACGAGCAGTACTTC. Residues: CASTRSWTDDYEQYF.